Listed here are 23 T cell receptor beta chains from one sample, sequenced in a study of beta chain features in type 1 diabetes. Reverse transcription of all isolated RNA meant that expressed TCRB transcripts were sequenced. Measured with immunoSEQ multiplex PCR; TCRdb has only the in-frame clones, and not every one. The sample lists about 130,000 clones, 7% to 10% seen once, with around 0.68% in the top ten. The sequenced sample was central memory CD4+ T cells from blood. The receptors derive from a man aged 18 to 29 in good health.

The CDR3 reads CASSLGGTDTQYF. In DNA, the CDR3 is TGTGCCAGCAGCTTAGGCGGGACAGATACGCAGTATTTT. This chain connects TRBV7-3 to TRBJ2-3, with D perhaps matching TRBD2 (5 bases). V lost 2 bases, J lost 3 bases, and 6 bases lay in between. The CDR3 is made up of 13 amino acids. Germline CDR1 reads SGHTA; CDR2 reads FQGTGA.

This clone was seen only a few times. This chain uses TRBV7-2 with TRBJ2-6; TRBD1 is a possible D gene (5 bases). Trimming removed 2 bases from V and 1 base from J, with 6 bases in between. CDR1 and CDR2 from the germline V gene are SGHTA and FQGNSA. This CDR3 contains 15 residues. The CDR3 loop is CASSLRGSGANVLTF. The CDR3, as DNA: TGTGCCAGCAGCTTAAGGGGATCTGGGGCCAACGTCCTGACTTTC.

This clone was observed a handful of times. The V and J genes are TRBV5-4 and TRBJ2-1, with a tentative D call TRBD1 (6 bases). The CDR3 is made up of 17 amino acids. Germline lookup yields CDR1 SGHNT and CDR2 YYREEE (reference sequence). Between the trimmed V and J ends, which lost 6 bases and 1 base, there was a span of 20 bases. The CDR3 spells CASNLKRAGVSYNEQFF. In DNA form, the CDR3 reads TGTGCCAGCAACCTCAAGAGGGCAGGGGTTTCCTACAATGAGCAGTTCTTC.

The chain joins TRBV5-1 to TRBJ1-4; D call uncertain. CDR3 length: 14 residues. V was trimmed by 1 base and J by 3 bases, leaving 7 bases between them. Germline V gives CDR1 SGHRS, CDR2 YFSETQ. The DNA of the CDR3 is TGCGCCAGCAGCTTGACGGTACCTAATGAAAAACTGTTTTTT. It codes for CASSLTVPNEKLFF.

This clone was detected a few times. CDR3 sequence: CASSPGQENNEQFF. CDR3 bases: TGCGCCAGCAGCCCGGGACAGGAGAACAATGAGCAGTTCTTC. The gene calls are TRBV5-1 and TRBJ2-1, with TRBD1 identical over 8 bases. CDR1 and CDR2 from the germline V gene are SGHRS and YFSETQ. With V trimmed by 4 bases and J by 5 bases, 5 bases remained unmatched. CDR3 size: 14 residues.

The rearrangement links TRBV11-2 to TRBJ1-6; 7 bases are shared with TRBD1. This CDR3 comprises 14 residues. CDR1 is SGHAT and CDR2 is FQNNGV in the germline V gene. V shed 5 bases, J shed 6 bases, and the junction held 4 bases outside the gene matches. For the CDR3, the DNA is TGTGCCAGCAGCCCCGGGACAGCTAATTCACCCCTCCACTTT. It yields the protein CASSPGTANSPLHF.

The V gene is TRBV9, the J gene TRBJ2-5, with TRBD2 identical over 7 bases. The junction had 13 bases not matched to a gene; V was cut back by 0 bases and J by 5 bases. There are 17 residues in the CDR3. Looked up from germline, CDR1 is SGDLS and CDR2 is YYNGEE. DNA for the CDR3: TGTGCCAGCAGCGTAGGGGCGGGACCGGGCGGGAGTGAGACCCAGTACTTC. Its protein product is CASSVGAGPGGSETQYF.

V is TRBV5-1 and J is TRBJ2-1; TRBD2 aligns across 12 bases. The CDR3 runs 15 residues. V dropped 4 bases and J dropped 6; count of bases not matched to a gene: 5. Germline lookup yields CDR1 SGHRS and CDR2 YFSETQ. The CDR3, as DNA: TGCGCCAGCAGCGGGCTAGCGGGGGGGCCCAATGAGCAGTTCTTC. It translates to CASSGLAGGPNEQFF.

The rearrangement links TRBV9 to TRBJ1-2, with TRBD1 as a possible D gene (6 bases). Deletions cut 4 bases from V and 1 base from J, with 14 bases between. This CDR3 contains 15 residues. In germline, CDR1 is SGDLS, CDR2 YYNGEE. DNA of the CDR3: TGTGCCAGCAGCCAACAGGGAGCGAGTAACTATGGCTACACCTTC. It translates to CASSQQGASNYGYTF. The full variable domain, in which reference TRBV9 and TRBJ1-2 provide the parts outside the CDR3, is DSGVTQTPKHLITATGQRVTLRCSPRSGDLSVYWYQQSLDQGLQFLIQYYNGEERAKGNILERFSAQQFPDLHSELNLSSLELGDSALYFCASSQQGASNYGYTFGSGTRLTVV.

This clone was counted between two and nine times. J is TRBJ1-4 and V is TRBV5-1; 7 bases are a match to TRBD1. Looked up from germline, CDR1 is SGHRS and CDR2 is YFSETQ. The V segment lost 4 bases and the J segment 5 bases; nucleotides outside the gene matches: 5. The CDR3 is 14 amino acids. CDR3 residues: CASSKLGQNEKLFF. Written as DNA, the CDR3 is TGCGCCAGCAGCAAACTGGGACAGAATGAAAAACTGTTTTTT.

This clone was counted only a few times. V usage is TRBV11-2 and J usage is TRBJ2-7; D possibly corresponds to TRBD1 (6 bases). Trimming stripped 4 bases from V and 5 bases from J, with 15 bases between. Germline values: CDR1 SGHAT, CDR2 FQNNGV. The CDR3 has 14 residues. The CDR3 nucleotides read TGTGCCAGCAGCTATATCCAGGGGAGCCACGAGCAGTACTTC. This codes for CASSYIQGSHEQYF.

The rearrangement joins TRBV5-1 to TRBJ1-6; 8 bases are a match to TRBD1. The junction had 6 bases not matched to a gene; V was cut back by 0 bases and J by 10 bases. This CDR3 spans 15 amino acids. Germline CDR1 reads SGHRS; CDR2 reads YFSETQ. The CDR3 bases are TGCGCCAGCAGCTTGGGCGGGACAGGTGAATCACCCCTCCACTTT. Translated: CASSLGGTGESPLHF.

In this sample, this clone turned up a few times. The chain is built from TRBV10-3 and TRBJ1-3; D remains unclear. V dropped 2 bases and J dropped 0 bases, with 5 bases sitting between them. CDR3 length: 14 amino acids. CDR1 is ENHRY, CDR2 SYGVKD, per germline. The CDR3 DNA reads TGTGCCATCAGTGAGGGCAGCTCTGGAAACACCATATATTTT. Protein product: CAISEGSSGNTIYF.

This clone occurred a few times. The chain carries TRBV7-6 and TRBJ2-1; D is unresolved. V was pared by 5 bases and J by 5 bases, with 4 bases between. This CDR3 is built from 11 residues. CDR1 and CDR2 from the germline V gene are SGHVS and FNYEAQ. The CDR3 coding sequence is TGTGCCAGCAGCGTAAACAATGAGCAGTTCTTC. This sequence encodes CASSVNNEQFF.

This chain connects TRBV7-6 to TRBJ1-5; 10 positions match TRBD1. Germline V gene data show CDR1 as SGHVS and CDR2 as FNYEAQ. This CDR3 is built from 16 residues. J gave up 4 bases and V 1 base, and 4 bases lay outside the gene matches. As DNA, the CDR3 is TGTGCCAGCAGCTTAGGGGGACAGGGGTTGAATCAGCCCCAGCATTTT. Amino acids: CASSLGGQGLNQPQHF. The complete variable domain, with remaining parts taken from reference TRBV7-6 and TRBJ1-5, reads GAGVSQSPRYKVTKRGQDVALRCDPISGHVSLYWYRQALGQGPEFLTYFNYEAQQDKSGLPNDRFSAERPEGSISTLTIQRTEQRDSAMYRCASSLGGQGLNQPQHFGDGTRLSIL.

The chain recombines TRBV19 with TRBJ2-5; 15 bases are shared with TRBD2. Germline CDR1 LNHDA, CDR2 SQIVND (reference sequence). The V gene end was trimmed by 8 bases and the J gene end by 1 base; junction bases not matched to a gene: 8. CDR3 length: 17 residues. Here the CDR3 reads CASRDWTSGGAQETQYF. DNA of the CDR3: TGTGCCAGTCGAGACTGGACTAGCGGGGGGGCCCAAGAGACCCAGTACTTC.

V is TRBV27 and J is TRBJ2-2; TRBD1 matches 8 bases. V shed 7 bases and J 4 bases; nucleotides not matched to a gene: 8. The CDR3 runs to 15 residues. Germline CDR1 and CDR2: MNHEY and SMNVEV (reference sequence). The CDR3 DNA is TGTGCCAGCACCCTCCAGGGGGCTCGCACCGGGGAGCTGTTTTTT. Translation: CASTLQGARTGELFF.

The sample holds a few counts of this clone. V is TRBV6-5 and J is TRBJ1-2, with D possibly being TRBD1 (6 bases). CDR1 is MNHEY and CDR2 is SVGAGI in the germline V gene. V was pared by 0 bases and J by 8 bases, with 13 bases between. The CDR3 consists of 14 residues. The CDR3 bases are TGTGCCAGCAGTTACTCGACGGGGGGCCGCGGCTACACCTTC. Translated, it gives CASSYSTGGRGYTF.

This clone showed up just a few times. This sequence joins TRBV6-5 and TRBJ1-1, with a possible D match to TRBD1 (6 bases). The germline V gene has CDR1 MNHEY and CDR2 SVGAGI. The CDR3 has 12 residues. Between the trimmed V and J ends, which lost 8 bases and 1 base, there was a span of 8 bases. The CDR3 DNA follows: TGTGCCAGCCGGACAGCGAACACTGAAGCTTTCTTT. Its protein is CASRTANTEAFF.

The V and J genes are TRBV7-8 and TRBJ2-2, with TRBD1 matching over 9 bases. Looked up from germline, CDR1 is SGHVS and CDR2 is FQNEAQ. The J segment lost 9 bases and the V segment lost 1 base, leaving 6 bases of the junction unmatched. The CDR3 is 15 amino acids. The CDR3 region has the DNA TGTGCCAGCAGCTTAGGGACAGGGGCTCTTAGGGAGCTGTTTTTT. Protein: CASSLGTGALRELFF.

This clone came up a few times. The chain has TRBV7-9 and TRBJ2-1, with 9 bases that match TRBD1. Germline V gene data show CDR1 as SEHNR and CDR2 as FQNEAQ (reference sequence). The CDR3 runs 15 residues. V lost 10 bases to trimming and J lost 0 bases; unmatched junction nucleotides: 7. CDR3 DNA sequence: TGTGCCACAATGCGACAGGGGGGCTCCTACAATGAGCAGTTCTTC. It encodes CATMRQGGSYNEQFF.

This clone was counted only a few times. The chain carries TRBV5-1 and TRBJ2-7, with 8 positions matching TRBD1. The CDR3 loop spans 15 amino acids. Per germline, CDR1 SGHRS and CDR2 YFSETQ. The V gene end was trimmed by 2 bases and the J gene end by 4 bases; junction bases not matched to a gene: 8. The CDR3 is CASSLAQGEFYEQYF. For the CDR3, the DNA is TGCGCCAGCAGCTTAGCACAGGGGGAATTTTACGAGCAGTACTTC.

The chain is built from TRBV5-4 and TRBJ1-6, with 9 bases identical to TRBD1. The J segment lost 5 bases and the V segment lost 4 bases, leaving 1 base of the junction unmatched. CDR3 length: 14 amino acids. From germline, CDR1 is SGHNT and CDR2 YYREEE (reference sequence). The DNA for the CDR3 is TGTGCCAGCAGCCGGGACAGGGATAATTCACCCCTCCACTTT. This codes for CASSRDRDNSPLHF.